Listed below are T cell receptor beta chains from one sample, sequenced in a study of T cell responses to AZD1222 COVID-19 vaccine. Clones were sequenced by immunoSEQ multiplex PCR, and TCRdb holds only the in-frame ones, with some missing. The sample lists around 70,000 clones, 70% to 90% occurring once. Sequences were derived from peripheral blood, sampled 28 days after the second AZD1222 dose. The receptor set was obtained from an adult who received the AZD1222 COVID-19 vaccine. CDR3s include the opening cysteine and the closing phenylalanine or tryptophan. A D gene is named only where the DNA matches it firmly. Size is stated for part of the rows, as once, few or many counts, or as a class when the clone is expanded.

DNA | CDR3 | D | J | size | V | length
TGTGCCAGCAAAGGGGTTACTAATGAAAAACTGTTTTTT | CASKGVTNEKLFF | - | TRBJ1-4 | few | TRBV2 | 13
TGTGCCAGCAGCTCTTCCGCGACAGCCCAAAAGCCCCAGCATTTT | CASSSSATAQKPQHF | - | TRBJ1-5 | - | TRBV7-2 | 15
TGTGCCAGCAGCCACGGGGGCAAATCACCCCTCCACTTT | CASSHGGKSPLHF | - | TRBJ1-6 | once | TRBV3-1/TRBV3-2 | 13
TGTGCCAGCAGTTCACCTATAACAGGGGATATGTCCTACAATGAGCAGTTCTTC | CASSSPITGDMSYNEQFF | TRBD1 | TRBJ2-1 | - | TRBV27 | 18
TGTGCCTGGAGTACCTGGACTAGCGGGAGCCGGGAGCTGTTTTTT | CAWSTWTSGSRELFF | TRBD2 | TRBJ2-2 | - | TRBV30 | 15
TGTGCCAGCAGCTTACAGGGGTCCTTTAATGAAAAACTGTTTTTT | CASSLQGSFNEKLFF | - | TRBJ1-4 | few | TRBV11-2 | 15
TGTGCCAGCAGCATCCACCCCGAGACCGGGGAGCTGTTTTTT | CASSIHPETGELFF | - | TRBJ2-2 | - | TRBV7-2 | 14
TGTGCCTGGAGTAAAGGGCCCGATCAGCCCCAGCATTTT | CAWSKGPDQPQHF | - | TRBJ1-5 | few | TRBV30 | 13
TGCGCCAGCAGCCAGGGACTAGCGGGAGCTCTCTACAATGAGCAGTTCTTC | CASSQGLAGALYNEQFF | TRBD2 | TRBJ2-1 | - | TRBV4-3 | 17
TGTGCCAGCAGTAGCCTCCAGGAGACCCAGTACTTC | CASSSLQETQYF | - | TRBJ2-5 | - | TRBV6-2/TRBV6-3 | 12
TGTGCCAGCAGTGACACATGGGGGAAGAGTAATCAGCCCCAGCATTTT | CASSDTWGKSNQPQHF | - | TRBJ1-5 | - | TRBV6-1 | 16
TGTGCCAGCAGGCAAACGGGGCAGGGCCTAGGCTACACCTTC | CASRQTGQGLGYTF | - | TRBJ1-2 | - | TRBV6-5 | 14
TGTGCCACCCGGACAGGGATCACGACCTACGAGCAGTACTTC | CATRTGITTYEQYF | TRBD1 | TRBJ2-7 | - | TRBV6-5 | 14
TGTGCCAGCAGCCCCTCGTTGGGACAGGGTGCTCAGCCCCAGCATTTT | CASSPSLGQGAQPQHF | TRBD1 | TRBJ1-5 | - | TRBV4-2 | 16
TGTGCCAGCGGGACAGGTGCTCTTAATACAGATACGCAGTATTTT | CASGTGALNTDTQYF | TRBD1 | TRBJ2-3 | once | TRBV19 | 15